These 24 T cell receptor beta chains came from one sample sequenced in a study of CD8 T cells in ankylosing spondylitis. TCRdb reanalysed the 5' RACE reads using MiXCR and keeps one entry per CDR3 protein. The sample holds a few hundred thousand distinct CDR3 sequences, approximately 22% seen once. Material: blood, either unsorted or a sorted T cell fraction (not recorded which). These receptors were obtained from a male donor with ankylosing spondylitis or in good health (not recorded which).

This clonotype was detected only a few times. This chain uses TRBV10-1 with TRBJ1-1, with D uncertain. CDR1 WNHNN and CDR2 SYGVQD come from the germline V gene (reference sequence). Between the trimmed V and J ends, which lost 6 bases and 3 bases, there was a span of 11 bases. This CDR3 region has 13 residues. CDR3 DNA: TGCGCCAGCAGGGTGTTGCGGGACACTGAAGCTTTCTTT. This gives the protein CASRVLRDTEAFF.

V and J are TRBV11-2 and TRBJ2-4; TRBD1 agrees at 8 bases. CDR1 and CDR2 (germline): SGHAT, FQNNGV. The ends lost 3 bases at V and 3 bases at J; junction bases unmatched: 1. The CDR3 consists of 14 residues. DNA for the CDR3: TGTGCCAGCAGCTTTGACAGGGGCAAAAACATTCAGTACTTC. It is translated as CASSFDRGKNIQYF. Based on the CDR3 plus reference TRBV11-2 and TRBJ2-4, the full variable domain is EAGVAQSPRYKIIEKRQSVAFWCNPISGHATLYWYQQILGQGPKLLIQFQNNGVVDDSQLPKDRFSAERLKGVDSTLKIQPAKLEDSAVYLCASSFDRGKNIQYFGAGTRLSVL.

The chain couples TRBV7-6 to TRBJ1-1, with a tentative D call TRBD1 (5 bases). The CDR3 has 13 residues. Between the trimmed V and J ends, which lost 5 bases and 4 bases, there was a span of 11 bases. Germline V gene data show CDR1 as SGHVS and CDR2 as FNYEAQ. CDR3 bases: TGTGCCAGCAGCCCCTGGGGGGGCACTGAAGCTTTCTTT. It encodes CASSPWGGTEAFF.

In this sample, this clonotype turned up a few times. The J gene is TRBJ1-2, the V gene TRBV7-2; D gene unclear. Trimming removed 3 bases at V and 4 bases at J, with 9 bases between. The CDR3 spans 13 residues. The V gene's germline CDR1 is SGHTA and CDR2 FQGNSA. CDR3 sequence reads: CASSFASLYGYTF. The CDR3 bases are TGTGCCAGCAGCTTCGCTTCCCTCTATGGCTACACCTTC.

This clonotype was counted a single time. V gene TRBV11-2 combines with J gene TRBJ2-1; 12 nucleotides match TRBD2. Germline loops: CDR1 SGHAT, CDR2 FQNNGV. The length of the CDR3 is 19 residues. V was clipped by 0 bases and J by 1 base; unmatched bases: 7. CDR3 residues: CASSLDLAGGSRSYNEQFF. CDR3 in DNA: TGTGCCAGCAGCTTAGATCTAGCGGGGGGGTCTCGATCCTACAATGAGCAGTTCTTC.

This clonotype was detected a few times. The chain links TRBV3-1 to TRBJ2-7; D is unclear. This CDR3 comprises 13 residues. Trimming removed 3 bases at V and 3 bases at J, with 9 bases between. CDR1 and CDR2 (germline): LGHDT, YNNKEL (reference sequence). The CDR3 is CASSHKEHYEQYF. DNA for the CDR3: TGTGCCAGCAGCCATAAGGAACACTACGAGCAGTACTTC.

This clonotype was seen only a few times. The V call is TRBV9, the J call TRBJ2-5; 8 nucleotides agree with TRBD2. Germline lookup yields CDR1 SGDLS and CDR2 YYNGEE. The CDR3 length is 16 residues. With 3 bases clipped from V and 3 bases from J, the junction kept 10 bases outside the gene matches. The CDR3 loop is CASSDPRDSGEETQYF. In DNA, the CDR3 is TGTGCCAGCAGCGACCCTCGCGATAGCGGGGAAGAGACCCAGTACTTC.

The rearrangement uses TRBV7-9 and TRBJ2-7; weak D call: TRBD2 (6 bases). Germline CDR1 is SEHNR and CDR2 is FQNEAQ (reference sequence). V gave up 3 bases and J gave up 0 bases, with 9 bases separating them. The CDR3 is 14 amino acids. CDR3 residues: CASSLGDFSYEQYF. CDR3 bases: TGTGCCAGCAGCTTGGGGGACTTCTCCTACGAGCAGTACTTC.

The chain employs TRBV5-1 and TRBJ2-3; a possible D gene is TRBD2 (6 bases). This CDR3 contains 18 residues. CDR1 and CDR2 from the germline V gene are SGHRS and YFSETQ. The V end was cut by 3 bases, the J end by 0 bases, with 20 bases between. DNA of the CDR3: TGCGCCAGCAGCTCCGCTCAATGGCGGGGAACTAGCACAGATACGCAGTATTTT. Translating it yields CASSSAQWRGTSTDTQYF.

In DNA form, the CDR3 reads TGCAGTGCTAGAGATAGGACAGCCGGCTTCTACGAGCAGTACTTC. It yields the protein CSARDRTAGFYEQYF. The chain links TRBV20-1 to TRBJ2-7; D is perhaps TRBD1 (6 bases). V lost 0 bases to trimming and J lost 3 bases, with 15 bases between them. Germline CDR1 is DFQATT and CDR2 is SNEGSKA (reference sequence). The CDR3 has 15 residues.

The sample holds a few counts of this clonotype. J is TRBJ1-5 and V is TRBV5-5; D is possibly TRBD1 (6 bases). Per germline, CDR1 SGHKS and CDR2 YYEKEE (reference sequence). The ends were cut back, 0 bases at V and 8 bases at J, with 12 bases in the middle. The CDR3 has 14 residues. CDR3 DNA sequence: TGTGCCAGCAGCTTGGATCCGGGGGCGAAGCCCCAGCATTTT. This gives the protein CASSLDPGAKPQHF.

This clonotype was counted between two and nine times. The CDR3 DNA reads TGTGCCAGCAGCTCATGGACTAGCGGGGGAGATACGCAGTATTTT. Residues: CASSSWTSGGDTQYF. This rearrangement joins TRBV7-2 to TRBJ2-3; 13 bases agree with TRBD2. J lost 5 bases, V lost 4 bases, and 3 bases had no gene match. The CDR3 has 15 residues. The germline CDR1 and CDR2 sequences are SGHTA and FQGNSA. Drawing the rest from reference TRBV7-2 and TRBJ2-3, the complete variable domain is GAGVSQSPSNKVTEKGKDVELRCDPISGHTALYWYRQSLGQGLEFLIYFQGNSAPDKSGLPSDRFSAERTGGSVSTLTIQRTQQEDSAVYLCASSSWTSGGDTQYFGPGTRLTVL.

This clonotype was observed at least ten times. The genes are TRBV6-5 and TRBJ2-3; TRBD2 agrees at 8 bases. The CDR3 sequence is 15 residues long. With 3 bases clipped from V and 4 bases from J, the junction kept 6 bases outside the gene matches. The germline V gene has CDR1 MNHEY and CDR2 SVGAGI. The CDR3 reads CASSYLVAGPDTQYF. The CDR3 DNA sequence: TGTGCCAGCAGTTATTTGGTAGCGGGACCAGATACGCAGTATTTT.

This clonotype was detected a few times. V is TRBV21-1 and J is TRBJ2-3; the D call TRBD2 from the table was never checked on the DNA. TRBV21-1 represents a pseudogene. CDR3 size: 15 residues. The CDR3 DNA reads TGTGCCAGCAGCAAAGGTAGCGGCTCATCAGATACGCAGTATTTT. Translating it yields CASSKGSGSSDTQYF.

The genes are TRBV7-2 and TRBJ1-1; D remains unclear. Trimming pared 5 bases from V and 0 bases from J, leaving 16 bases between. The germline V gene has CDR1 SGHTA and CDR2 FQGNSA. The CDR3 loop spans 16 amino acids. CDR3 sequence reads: CASSPAGPLMNTEAFF. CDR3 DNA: TGTGCCAGCAGCCCGGCGGGCCCCCTTATGAACACTGAAGCTTTCTTT.

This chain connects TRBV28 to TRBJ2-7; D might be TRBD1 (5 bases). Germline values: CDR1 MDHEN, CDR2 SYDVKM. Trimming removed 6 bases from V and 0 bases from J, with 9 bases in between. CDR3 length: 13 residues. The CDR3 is CASRVTASYEQYF. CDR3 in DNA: TGTGCCAGCAGAGTGACAGCCTCCTACGAGCAGTACTTC.

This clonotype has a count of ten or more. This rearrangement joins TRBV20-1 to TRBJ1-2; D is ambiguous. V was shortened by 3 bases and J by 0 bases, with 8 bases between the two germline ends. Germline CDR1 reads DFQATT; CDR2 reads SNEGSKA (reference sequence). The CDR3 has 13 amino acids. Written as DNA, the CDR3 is TGCAGTGCTAGCTCCACCTCTAACTATGGCTACACCTTC. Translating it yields CSASSTSNYGYTF.

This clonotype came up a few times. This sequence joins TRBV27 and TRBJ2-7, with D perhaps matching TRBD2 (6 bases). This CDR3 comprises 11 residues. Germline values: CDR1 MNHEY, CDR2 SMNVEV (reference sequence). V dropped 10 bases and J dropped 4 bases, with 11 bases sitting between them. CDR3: CATTEGYEQYF. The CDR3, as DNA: TGTGCCACCACGGAGGGGTACGAGCAGTACTTC.

In DNA, the CDR3 is TGTGCCAGCAGTTGGGGGACAGGGGTTCACTACGAGCAGTACTTC. Residues: CASSWGTGVHYEQYF. V and J are TRBV12-3 or TRBV12-4 and TRBJ2-7, with 10 bases lining up with TRBD1. The CDR3 sequence is 15 residues long. Losses at the gene ends were 4 bases for V and 3 bases for J; bases not matched to a gene: 6.

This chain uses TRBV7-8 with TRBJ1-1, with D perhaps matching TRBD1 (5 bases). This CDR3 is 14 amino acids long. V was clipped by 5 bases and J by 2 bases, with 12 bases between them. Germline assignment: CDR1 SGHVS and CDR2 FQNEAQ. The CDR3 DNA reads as TGTGCCAGCAGCACAGGAATATCTAACACTGAAGCTTTCTTT. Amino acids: CASSTGISNTEAFF. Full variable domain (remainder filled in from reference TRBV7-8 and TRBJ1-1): GAGVSQSPRYKVAKRGQDVALRCDPISGHVSLFWYQQALGQGPEFLTYFQNEAQLDKSGLPSDRFFAERPEGSVSTLKIQRTQQEDSAVYLCASSTGISNTEAFFGQGTRLTVV.

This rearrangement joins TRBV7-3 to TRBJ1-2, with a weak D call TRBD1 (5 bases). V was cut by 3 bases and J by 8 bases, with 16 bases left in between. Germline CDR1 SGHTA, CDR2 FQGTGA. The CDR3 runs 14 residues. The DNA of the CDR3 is TGTGCCAGCAGCTTCGGGCAGGGCTCAACGGGCTACACCTTC. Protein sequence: CASSFGQGSTGYTF.

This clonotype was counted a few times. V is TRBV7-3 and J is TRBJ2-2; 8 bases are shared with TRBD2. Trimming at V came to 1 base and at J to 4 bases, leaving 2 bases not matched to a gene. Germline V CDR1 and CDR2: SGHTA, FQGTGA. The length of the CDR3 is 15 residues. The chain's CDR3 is CASSLISGATGELFF. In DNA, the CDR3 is TGTGCCAGCAGCTTAATTAGCGGGGCCACCGGGGAGCTGTTTTTT.

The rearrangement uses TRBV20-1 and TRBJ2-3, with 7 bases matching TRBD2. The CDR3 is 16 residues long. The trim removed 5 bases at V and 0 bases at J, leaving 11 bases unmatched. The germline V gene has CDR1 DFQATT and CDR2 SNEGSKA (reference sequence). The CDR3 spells CSAHSGRQFSTDTQYF. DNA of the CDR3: TGCAGTGCTCACTCCGGGAGGCAGTTTAGCACAGATACGCAGTATTTT.

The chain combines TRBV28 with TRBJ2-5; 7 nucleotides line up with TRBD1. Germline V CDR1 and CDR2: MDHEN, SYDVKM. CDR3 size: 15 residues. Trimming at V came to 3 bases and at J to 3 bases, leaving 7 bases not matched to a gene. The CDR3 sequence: CASSFPGQAEETQYF. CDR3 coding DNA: TGTGCCAGCAGTTTTCCCGGACAGGCCGAAGAGACCCAGTACTTC.